The 11 T cell receptor beta chains in this list originate from one sample, sequenced in a study of OX40 agonist ivuxolimab in advanced cancers. Clones were read by immunoSEQ multiplex PCR, and TCRdb kept only the in-frame ones, dropping some. The profile covers around 66,000 clones, with approximately 90% appearing a single time and over 15% taken by the ten largest. The specimen was CD4+ or CD8+ T cells sorted from blood, collected in a trial of the OX40 agonist ivuxolimab. These receptors came from an adult with an advanced solid tumor such as melanoma, head and neck, liver or kidney cancer.

V and J are TRBV27 and TRBJ2-7; tentatively, D is TRBD1 or TRBD2 (6 bases each). The CDR3 spans 14 residues. The V and J ends lost 2 bases and 3 bases respectively, with 11 bases between them. Germline V gene sequence: CDR1 MNHEY, CDR2 SMNVEV (reference sequence). The chain's CDR3 is CASSLGGGYYEQYF. The CDR3 DNA is TGTGCCAGCAGTTTAGGAGGGGGGTACTACGAGCAGTACTTC.

For the CDR3, the DNA is TGTGCCACCAGCAGAGGGGGAAACACTGAAGCTTTCTTT. Protein sequence: CATSRGGNTEAFF. The V call is TRBV15, the J call TRBJ1-1; no firm D call. The CDR3 sequence is 13 residues long. Trimming cost V 1 base and J 2 bases, with 5 bases left between them. CDR1 LNHNV and CDR2 YYDKDF come from the germline V gene (reference sequence). The whole variable domain, filled in from reference TRBV15 and TRBJ1-1, reads DAMVIQNPRYQVTQFGKPVTLSCSQTLNHNVMYWYQQKSSQAPKLLFHYYDKDFNNEADTPDNFQSRRPNTSFCFLDIRSPGLGDTAMYLCATSRGGNTEAFFGQGTRLTVV.

The V gene is TRBV5-5, the J gene TRBJ2-7; D is perhaps TRBD1 (5 bases). From germline, CDR1 is SGHKS and CDR2 YYEKEE (reference sequence). V shed 3 bases and J shed 3 bases, with 10 bases lying between them. The CDR3 has 13 residues. The CDR3 sequence is CASSSDTYYEQYF. Written as DNA, the CDR3 is TGTGCCAGCAGCTCGGACACCTACTACGAGCAGTACTTC.

The chain joins TRBV14 to TRBJ1-1; D possibly corresponds to TRBD1 (5 bases). The CDR3 is 12 residues long. The V and J ends lost 5 bases and 6 bases respectively, with 10 bases between them. Germline V gene sequence: CDR1 SGHDN, CDR2 FVKESK. The CDR3 region has the DNA TGTGCCAGCAGCGGGACGGGCCCTGAAGCTTTCTTT. This codes for CASSGTGPEAFF.

The J gene is TRBJ1-1, the V gene TRBV5-4, with D possibly matching TRBD1 (6 bases). Between the trimmed V and J ends, which lost 1 base and 2 bases, there was a span of 12 bases. The length of the CDR3 is 15 residues. Germline values: CDR1 SGHNT, CDR2 YYREEE (reference sequence). In DNA, the CDR3 is TGTGCCAGCAGCTTGTCCCAGGGGCTAAACACTGAAGCTTTCTTT. Translating gives CASSLSQGLNTEAFF.

The chain couples TRBV15 to TRBJ2-1; 8 bases line up with TRBD2. Germline trimming cut 0 bases from V and 10 bases from J; bases unmatched to any gene: 8. Per the germline V gene, CDR1 is LNHNV and CDR2 is YYDKDF (reference sequence). CDR3 length equals 15 residues. CDR3 loop: CATSRDSGAPVEQFF. CDR3 sequence (DNA): TGTGCCACCAGCAGAGATAGCGGGGCCCCCGTAGAGCAGTTCTTC.

The chain carries TRBV27 and TRBJ1-5; no clear D. There are 15 residues in the CDR3. V was clipped by 0 bases and J by 4 bases, with 10 bases between them. Germline V gives CDR1 MNHEY, CDR2 SMNVEV (reference sequence). DNA for the CDR3: TGTGCCAGCAGTTTATCGTCAGGTCTAAATCAGCCCCAGCATTTT. Protein: CASSLSSGLNQPQHF.

The chain recombines TRBV4-1 with TRBJ1-3; a possible D gene is TRBD1 (5 bases). Trimming removed 3 bases from V and 0 bases from J, with 9 bases in between. This CDR3 spans 15 amino acids. Germline V gene data show CDR1 as MGHRA and CDR2 as YSYEKL. CDR3 residues: CASSHDSSSGNTIYF. The DNA for the CDR3 is TGCGCCAGCAGCCATGACAGCAGCTCTGGAAACACCATATATTTT.

This sequence joins TRBV10-2 and TRBJ2-3; D is possibly TRBD2 (5 bases). The ends were cut back, 0 bases at V and 4 bases at J, with 14 bases in the middle. CDR1 and CDR2 (germline): WSHSY, SAAADI. This CDR3 is 16 amino acids long. The DNA for the CDR3 is TGCGCCAGCAGTGAGTCTACAGCGGAGCTGGCAGATACGCAGTATTTT. It encodes CASSESTAELADTQYF.

This clone has just a few counts. This rearrangement joins TRBV11-3 to TRBJ2-3; 9 positions agree with TRBD2. V was pared by 1 base and J by 2 bases, with 4 bases of the junction left unmatched. This CDR3 spans 16 amino acids. The germline gives CDR1 SGHNT, CDR2 YENEEA. In DNA, the CDR3 is TGTGCCAGCAGCTTAGGGGCTAGCGGGACCACAGATACGCAGTATTTT. It specifies CASSLGASGTTDTQYF.

The CDR3 sequence: CASSYSGESYEQYF. DNA for the CDR3: TGTGCCAGCAGTTACTCGGGAGAATCCTACGAGCAGTACTTC. This chain uses TRBV6-5 with TRBJ2-7; tentatively, D is TRBD2 (5 bases). CDR1 is MNHEY, CDR2 SVGAGI, per germline. CDR3 length: 14 residues. Between the trimmed V and J ends, which lost 0 bases and 1 base, there was a span of 7 bases.